A single sample is the source of the 20 T cell receptor beta chains below, sequenced in a study of cytomegalovirus exposure and HLA in healthy donors. Here immunoSEQ multiplex PCR was the method, and the copy in TCRdb shows in-frame clones only, minus some. In the table there are some 64,000 clones, approximately 97% of which are singletons. Sequencing was carried out using PBMCs. The receptors stem from a woman between 18 and 29 years old in good health and CMV-seropositive.

This chain joins TRBV30 and TRBJ1-5, with a possible D match to TRBD1 (6 bases). This CDR3 has 15 amino acids. CDR1 GTSNPN and CDR2 SVGIG come from the germline V gene (reference sequence). The V gene lost 0 bases and the J gene lost 4 bases, with 13 bases spanning the gap. The CDR3 protein is CAWSVTGQGNQPQHF. In DNA form, the CDR3 reads TGTGCCTGGAGTGTAACAGGGCAGGGGAATCAGCCCCAGCATTTT.

This rearrangement joins TRBV5-4 to TRBJ2-7, with D perhaps matching TRBD2 (6 bases). Per germline, CDR1 SGHNT and CDR2 YYREEE (reference sequence). Trimming cost V 1 base and J 6 bases, with 17 bases left between them. The CDR3 has 15 amino acids. The CDR3 nucleotides are TGTGCCAGCAGCTTGAGGGTCGGGGACTTAGGCGAGCAGTACTTC. Residues: CASSLRVGDLGEQYF.

V is TRBV7-9 and J is TRBJ2-7; 8 positions match TRBD2. Per germline, CDR1 SEHNR and CDR2 FQNEAQ (reference sequence). V lost 1 base, J lost 6 bases, and 5 bases stayed unmatched. The CDR3 runs to 14 residues. The DNA for the CDR3 is TGTGCCAGCAGCTTAGAAGCGGGAGTCGGCGAGCAGTACTTC. Translating it yields CASSLEAGVGEQYF.

This clone was seen just once. The chain couples TRBV12-5 to TRBJ2-3, with TRBD2 as a possible D gene (7 bases). Germline CDR1 reads LGHNT; CDR2 reads FRNRAP. This CDR3 is 16 amino acids long. The ends were cut back, 4 bases at V and 2 bases at J, with 16 bases in the middle. The CDR3 DNA is TGTGCTAGTGGTTCTGGGACTACAGGGCCCACAGATACGCAGTATTTT. It is translated as CASGSGTTGPTDTQYF.

J is TRBJ2-3 and V is TRBV27, with D maybe TRBD1 (5 bases). The germline V and J ends were trimmed by 2 bases and 6 bases, with 12 bases remaining between them. The CDR3 contains 14 residues. Germline-derived CDR1 and CDR2 are MNHEY and SMNVEV (reference sequence). The CDR3 region is CASSLSSGFDTQYF. DNA for the CDR3: TGTGCCAGCAGTTTAAGTTCAGGGTTTGATACGCAGTATTTT.

As concerns this clone: An end of the junction differs from the germline gene, which may be a read error. V is TRBV5-5 and J is TRBJ1-1; a weak D match, TRBD1 (6 bases). Germline CDR1 is SGHKS and CDR2 is YYEKEE (reference sequence). There are 13 residues in the CDR3. Here the CDR3 DNA reads TGTGCCAGCAGCAAGCGACAGGCGGGCGATATAGTCTTT. It encodes CASSKRQAGDIVF.

The CDR3 loop is CASSTPWTGNYGYTF. CDR3 DNA sequence: TGTGCCAGCAGTACCCCCTGGACAGGGAACTATGGCTACACCTTC. J is TRBJ1-2 and V is TRBV28, with 8 nucleotides matching TRBD1. Trimming at V came to 5 bases and at J to 2 bases, leaving 7 bases not matched to a gene. The CDR3 is made up of 15 amino acids. CDR1 MDHEN and CDR2 SYDVKM come from the germline V gene.

The rearrangement uses TRBV7-2 and TRBJ2-2, with D perhaps matching TRBD2 (6 bases). V was trimmed by 5 bases and J by 5 bases, leaving 9 bases between them. The CDR3 has 13 amino acids. Germline CDR1 reads SGHTA; CDR2 reads FQGNSA. This chain's CDR3 is CASSGLLTGELFF. CDR3 in DNA: TGTGCCAGCAGCGGACTATTAACCGGGGAGCTGTTTTTT. Together with reference TRBV7-2 and TRBJ2-2, the CDR3 gives the full variable domain: GAGVSQSPSNKVTEKGKDVELRCDPISGHTALYWYRQSLGQGLEFLIYFQGNSAPDKSGLPSDRFSAERTGGSVSTLTIQRTQQEDSAVYLCASSGLLTGELFFGEGSRLTVL.

This clone was seen once. The J gene is TRBJ2-1, the V gene TRBV5-1; 8 bases match TRBD2. CDR1 and CDR2 (germline): SGHRS, YFSETQ. The CDR3 consists of 15 residues. V was pared by 1 base and J by 9 bases, with 9 bases of the junction left unmatched. Written as DNA, the CDR3 is TGCGCCAGCAGCTTGAACCCGGGACTAGTCGGTGAGCAGTTCTTC. It yields the protein CASSLNPGLVGEQFF.

J is TRBJ2-1 and V is TRBV6-1, with TRBD2 matching 8 bases. Unmatched junction bases numbered 8, after V lost 7 bases and J lost 9 bases. Germline CDR1 and CDR2: MNHNS and SASEGT. The CDR3 contains 13 residues. For the CDR3, the DNA is TGTGCCAGCACCAAGCGGGAGTATACTGAGCAGTTCTTC. Its protein product is CASTKREYTEQFF.

The J gene is TRBJ2-7, the V gene TRBV7-2, with D hard to call. V was clipped by 5 bases and J by 4 bases, with 6 bases between them. The CDR3 loop spans 11 amino acids. Germline CDR1 is SGHTA and CDR2 is FQGNSA. In nucleotides, the CDR3 is TGTGCCAGCAGCCTGCGGTACGAGCAGTACTTC. Its translation: CASSLRYEQYF.

The V gene is TRBV4-1, the J gene TRBJ1-2, with TRBD1 matching 8 bases. This CDR3 contains 16 residues. Looked up from germline, CDR1 is MGHRA and CDR2 is YSYEKL. V dropped 0 bases and J dropped 3; count of bases not matched to a gene: 6. The DNA of the CDR3 is TGCGCCAGCAGCCAAGAACAGGGGGTGTATGACTATGGCTACACCTTC. Protein sequence: CASSQEQGVYDYGYTF.

The CDR3 here is CASSLVGGNTEAFF. The CDR3 coding sequence is TGTGCCAGCAGCTTGGTAGGCGGGAACACTGAAGCTTTCTTT. The chain combines TRBV5-4 with TRBJ1-1; D gene uncertain. The CDR3 totals 14 residues. CDR1 is SGHNT and CDR2 is YYREEE in the germline V gene (reference sequence). V lost 0 bases, J lost 1 base, and 7 bases lay in between.

This rearrangement joins TRBV4-1 to TRBJ2-7; 10 bases are shared with TRBD2. This CDR3 spans 16 amino acids. Germline CDR1 reads MGHRA; CDR2 reads YSYEKL. Unmatched junction bases numbered 7, after V lost 1 base and J lost 4 bases. The chain's CDR3 is CASSQGQASGSYEQYF. In DNA, the CDR3 is TGCGCCAGCAGCCAAGGTCAGGCTAGCGGGAGTTACGAGCAGTACTTC.

A few counts support this clone. The CDR3 nucleotides are TGTGCCAGCAGCGGACAGGGGAATACTGGCTACACCTTC. Translated, it gives CASSGQGNTGYTF. The chain joins TRBV25-1 to TRBJ1-2, with 9 bases fitting TRBD1. CDR1 is MGHDK and CDR2 is SYGVNS in the germline V gene. The CDR3 is 13 residues long. The trim removed 6 bases at V and 7 bases at J, leaving 6 bases unmatched.

The J gene is TRBJ1-1, the V gene TRBV19; D not resolved. The CDR3 covers 14 residues. The germline V gene encodes CDR1 LNHDA and CDR2 SQIVND (reference sequence). V was clipped by 7 bases and J by 3 bases, with 15 bases between them. The CDR3 sequence: CASKLRDLDTEAFF. In DNA form, the CDR3 reads TGTGCCAGTAAACTCCGAGACTTAGACACTGAAGCTTTCTTT.

V is TRBV30 and J is TRBJ1-1; D not resolved. The CDR3 spans 16 residues. Trimming removed 0 bases at V and 1 base at J, with 15 bases between. Per the germline V gene, CDR1 is GTSNPN and CDR2 is SVGIG (reference sequence). CDR3: CAWSVKSGGWNTEAFF. CDR3 in DNA: TGTGCCTGGAGTGTAAAAAGTGGCGGTTGGAACACTGAAGCTTTCTTT.

The V and J genes are TRBV27 and TRBJ2-3, with 8 bases aligning to TRBD2. This CDR3 has 17 residues. Germline V gene sequence: CDR1 MNHEY, CDR2 SMNVEV (reference sequence). J was trimmed by 4 bases and V by 5 bases; bases with no gene match: 14. CDR3 amino acids: CASSTQVRGRYPDTQYF. CDR3 sequence (DNA): TGTGCCAGCAGTACCCAGGTTCGCGGGAGGTACCCAGATACGCAGTATTTT.

V and J are TRBV5-1 and TRBJ1-1, with TRBD1 identical over 8 bases. There are 12 residues in the CDR3. Per the germline V gene, CDR1 is SGHRS and CDR2 is YFSETQ. The V segment lost 8 bases and the J segment 1 base; nucleotides outside the gene matches: 1. For the CDR3, the DNA is TGCGCCAGTGGGACAGGGAACACTGAAGCTTTCTTT. This translates into CASGTGNTEAFF.

V and J are TRBV19 and TRBJ2-3, with 8 bases aligning to TRBD2. The germline V gene encodes CDR1 LNHDA and CDR2 SQIVND (reference sequence). The CDR3 consists of 16 residues. The V gene end was trimmed by 5 bases and the J gene end by 5 bases; junction bases not matched to a gene: 12. CDR3 protein: CASSLSGTPAGDTQYF. CDR3 nucleotide sequence: TGTGCCAGTAGTCTTAGCGGGACCCCTGCGGGAGATACGCAGTATTTT.